The 19 T cell receptor beta chains in this list originate from one sample, sequenced in a study of T cell repertoires in cytomegalovirus infection. TCRdb re-called the reads through MiXCR, storing one row per CDR3 protein. The table records approximately 110,000 distinct CDR3 sequences, roughly two fifths of them present only once. These TCRs' antigens remain unknown. The material sequenced was CD8+ T cells from cultured PBMCs, taken from culture after CMV antigen stimulation. The receptor set was obtained from a human donor in good health (CMV status not recorded). Some clones in this sample may be carry-over from other donors' samples.

This sequence joins TRBV7-2 and TRBJ2-7, with D possibly TRBD2 on 5 matching bases. Germline CDR1 is SGHTA and CDR2 is FQGNSA. The ends were cut back, 4 bases at V and 2 bases at J, with 15 bases in the middle. The CDR3 extends over 15 amino acids. The CDR3 here is CASSSPGTTTYEQYF. In DNA, the CDR3 is TGTGCCAGCAGCTCCCCGGGAACAACCACCTACGAGCAGTACTTC.

The chain joins TRBV15 to TRBJ2-2; TRBD2 matches at 8 bases. Germline CDR1 and CDR2: LNHNV and YYDKDF (reference sequence). There are 17 residues in the CDR3. With 3 bases clipped from V and 5 bases from J, the junction kept 11 bases outside the gene matches. The CDR3 loop is CATSREAGEIPTGELFF. CDR3 coding DNA: TGTGCCACCAGCAGGGAAGCGGGGGAGATACCGACCGGGGAGCTGTTTTTT.

This clonotype was observed a few times. This sequence joins TRBV28 and TRBJ2-5, with 8 bases lining up with TRBD1. The V segment lost 5 bases and the J segment 0 bases; nucleotides outside the gene matches: 5. The CDR3 has 15 amino acids. Germline V lookup: CDR1 MDHEN, CDR2 SYDVKM. For the CDR3, the DNA is TGTGCCAGCAGTCCGGGACAGGAGAACCAAGAGACCCAGTACTTC. It is translated as CASSPGQENQETQYF. Full variable domain (rest looked up from reference TRBV28 and TRBJ2-5): DVKVTQSSRYLVKRTGEKVFLECVQDMDHENMFWYRQDPGLGLRLIYFSYDVKMKEKGDIPEGYSVSREKKERFSLILESASTNQTSMYLCASSPGQENQETQYFGPGTRLLVL.

This clonotype showed up just a few times. The rearrangement joins TRBV11-3 to TRBJ1-1; weak D call: TRBD1 (6 bases). The CDR3 has 14 amino acids. The V gene's germline CDR1 is SGHNT and CDR2 YENEEA. The germline V and J ends were trimmed by 3 bases and 3 bases, with 11 bases remaining between them. CDR3 nucleotide sequence: TGTGCCAGCAGCTTCTCCTCAGGGGACACTGAAGCTTTCTTT. Residues: CASSFSSGDTEAFF. Based on the CDR3 plus reference TRBV11-3 and TRBJ1-1, the full variable domain is EAGVVQSPRYKIIEKKQPVAFWCNPISGHNTLYWYLQNLGQGPELLIRYENEEAVDDSQLPKDRFSAERLKGVDSTLKIQPAELGDSAVYLCASSFSSGDTEAFFGQGTRLTVV.

This clonotype has a handful of counts. The chain combines TRBV6-5 with TRBJ1-4, with D possibly matching TRBD1 (6 bases). V was cut by 8 bases and J by 7 bases, with 17 bases left in between. CDR1 and CDR2 from the germline V gene are MNHEY and SVGAGI. The CDR3 is made up of 14 amino acids. In DNA, the CDR3 is TGTGCCAGCCGAGACAGGATCTATGGTGAAAAACTGTTTTTT. Translating gives CASRDRIYGEKLFF.

J is TRBJ1-3 and V is TRBV12-3 or TRBV12-4; TRBD1 is a possible D gene (6 bases). The CDR3 runs to 13 residues. V lost 3 bases to trimming and J lost 12 bases, with 15 bases between them. The DNA of the CDR3 is TGTGCCAGCAGTTTTTCGCAGGGGAGTATCATATATTTT. This codes for CASSFSQGSIIYF.

This clonotype showed up just a few times. The J gene is TRBJ1-1, the V gene TRBV4-1; unclear D gene. The CDR3 is 14 residues long. Germline CDR1 reads MGHRA; CDR2 reads YSYEKL. V lost 0 bases, J lost 1 base, and 6 bases lay in between. As DNA, the CDR3 is TGCGCCAGCAGCCAAGATCGGGGGAACACTGAAGCTTTCTTT. Its translation is CASSQDRGNTEAFF.

This chain joins TRBV2 and TRBJ1-1; no clear D gene. The CDR3 is 15 residues long. Germline assignment: CDR1 SNHLY and CDR2 FYNNEI. V lost 7 bases to trimming and J lost 1 base, with 16 bases between them. The CDR3 region is CASNSHFGGNTEAFF. Written as DNA, the CDR3 is TGTGCCAGCAATTCCCACTTCGGAGGGAACACTGAAGCTTTCTTT.

This clonotype was counted a few times. V gene TRBV6-6 combines with J gene TRBJ1-4; 8 nucleotides match TRBD1. Trimming cost V 6 bases and J 4 bases; bases outside gene matches: 7. This CDR3 is built from 15 residues. Germline CDR1 is MNHNY and CDR2 is SVGAGI (reference sequence). The CDR3 reads CASSEGQAINEKLFF. The CDR3 coding sequence is TGTGCCAGCAGCGAGGGACAGGCGATTAATGAAAAACTGTTTTTT.

This clonotype was recorded many times. The rearrangement uses TRBV7-3 and TRBJ2-2; 16 bases map to TRBD2. The V gene end was trimmed by 4 bases and the J gene end by 3 bases; junction bases not matched to a gene: 8. The CDR3 extends over 19 amino acids. In germline, CDR1 is SGHTA, CDR2 FQGTGA. The CDR3 nucleotides are TGTGCCAGCAGCTCTTCGGGACTAGCGGGGGGGATATACACCGGGGAGCTGTTTTTT. This codes for CASSSSGLAGGIYTGELFF.

This clonotype was counted at least ten times. The rearrangement joins TRBV27 to TRBJ2-2, with a weak D call TRBD2 (5 bases). This CDR3 is built from 14 residues. V lost 5 bases and J lost 6, with 13 bases in between. Germline V gives CDR1 MNHEY, CDR2 SMNVEV (reference sequence). The DNA of the CDR3 is TGTGCCAGCAGTCCCACTAGTTCTCCCGGGGAGCTGTTTTTT. This encodes CASSPTSSPGELFF.

The V gene is TRBV5-1, the J gene TRBJ1-1, with D possibly TRBD1 on 5 matching bases. Looked up from germline, CDR1 is SGHRS and CDR2 is YFSETQ. This CDR3 is 16 amino acids long. V shed 1 base and J shed 0 bases, with 13 bases lying between them. The CDR3 here is CASSLILGDMNTEAFF. Written as DNA, the CDR3 is TGCGCCAGCAGCTTGATTTTGGGGGATATGAACACTGAAGCTTTCTTT.

This clonotype occurred a few times. The J gene is TRBJ2-1, the V gene TRBV5-1; 11 bases match TRBD2. The CDR3 has 14 amino acids. Unmatched junction bases numbered 5, after V lost 4 bases and J lost 8 bases. Germline assignment: CDR1 SGHRS and CDR2 YFSETQ. This chain's CDR3 is CASSVSGGAYEQFF. The CDR3 DNA sequence: TGCGCCAGCAGCGTTAGCGGGGGGGCGTATGAGCAGTTCTTC.

This clonotype occurred many times. The J gene is TRBJ2-3, the V gene TRBV7-2; D unclear. Germline CDR1 SGHTA, CDR2 FQGNSA. V lost 2 bases and J 3 bases, leaving 9 bases between the germline ends. The CDR3 runs 14 residues. The CDR3, as DNA: TGTGCCAGCAGCTTAAGGCGAGTAACAGATACGCAGTATTTT. Protein sequence: CASSLRRVTDTQYF.

The CDR3 region has the DNA TGTGCCAGCAGCCCGCAGCTATACAATGAGCAGTTCTTC. Protein sequence: CASSPQLYNEQFF. The chain employs TRBV7-8 and TRBJ2-1; D uncertain. From germline, CDR1 is SGHVS and CDR2 FQNEAQ. V was trimmed by 5 bases and J by 4 bases, leaving 9 bases between them. This CDR3 spans 13 amino acids. Looking up the rest from reference TRBV7-8 and TRBJ2-1 gives the full variable domain: GAGVSQSPRYKVAKRGQDVALRCDPISGHVSLFWYQQALGQGPEFLTYFQNEAQLDKSGLPSDRFFAERPEGSVSTLKIQRTQQEDSAVYLCASSPQLYNEQFFGPGTRLTVL.

The gene calls are TRBV19 and TRBJ2-1, with TRBD2 identical over 12 bases. Germline CDR1 reads LNHDA; CDR2 reads SQIVND (reference sequence). V trimming: 1 base; J trimming: 0 bases; junction bases outside the gene matches: 4. The CDR3 totals 18 residues. The CDR3 loop is CASSIGLAGASSYNEQFF. The CDR3 DNA sequence: TGTGCCAGTAGTATAGGACTAGCGGGGGCGAGCTCCTACAATGAGCAGTTCTTC.

The chain couples TRBV11-2 to TRBJ1-2; D unclear. Germline V gene sequence: CDR1 SGHAT, CDR2 FQNNGV. The CDR3 spans 14 residues. Trimming removed 3 bases from V and 1 base from J, with 9 bases in between. CDR3 region: CASSLNLVNYGYTF. The CDR3 bases are TGTGCCAGCAGCTTGAATTTAGTTAACTATGGCTACACCTTC.

The V and J genes are TRBV19 and TRBJ2-1; D unclear. The CDR3 covers 13 residues. CDR1 and CDR2 from the germline V gene are LNHDA and SQIVND (reference sequence). V was cut by 2 bases and J by 4 bases, with 6 bases left in between. In DNA, the CDR3 is TGTGCCAGTAGTATAACAGCATACAATGAGCAGTTCTTC. This translates into CASSITAYNEQFF.

The chain is built from TRBV12-3 or TRBV12-4 and TRBJ2-5; weak D call: TRBD2 (6 bases). The CDR3 loop spans 13 amino acids. Trimming took off 5 bases at V and 5 bases at J, with 12 bases between the two ends. The CDR3 nucleotides read TGTGCCAGCAGTACGACCGCGGGGGAGACCCAGTACTTC. Translating it yields CASSTTAGETQYF.